This T cell receptor (beta chain) is drawn from a study of blood T cell repertoires in COVID-19. Whole-study context: Researchers got acute and convalescent COVID-19 samples from the United States, Italy and Spain. In each case, the material was cDNA or gDNA derived from T cells, B-cell-depleted T cells, or PBMCs.

This clone came up once. Original handling: Researchers report that nucleated cell counts were estimated from reference gene primer amplification. The repertoire was sequenced with immunoSEQ multiplex PCR; TCRdb's copy has only in-frame clones and lacks some. From that table come the V and J calls and clone size; the DNA was used to work out D and trimming. Of over 150,000 clones listed, approximately 80% were seen once; the top ten hold around an eighth. Enrolled during active infection, Seattle patients were then followed longitudinally. The length of the CDR3 is 15 residues. V lost 7 bases to trimming and J lost 3 bases; unmatched junction nucleotides: 5. CDR1 MNHEY and CDR2 SVGAGI come from the germline V gene.

This receptor was identified in an older woman with COVID-19, enrolled during active disease. This sequence joins TRBV6-5 and TRBJ1-5, with 11 bases aligning to TRBD1. Sequenced input: peripheral blood. CDR3 sequence: CASKGTGGINQPQHF. DNA of the CDR3: TGTGCCAGCAAGGGGACAGGGGGGATCAATCAGCCCCAGCATTTT.